The 27 T cell receptor beta chains in this list originate from one sample, sequenced in a study of CD8+CD57+ T cells in acquired aplastic anemia. The use of genomic DNA as template underpinned the TCR beta VDJ and CDR3 profiling. Using its own MiXCR run on the reads, TCRdb lists one record per CDR3 protein. The sample includes 250,000 to 300,000 distinct CDR3 sequences, roughly three fifths of them seen just once. The sample was sorted CD4+, CD8+, or CD8+CD57+ T cells (not recorded which) from PBMCs. The source is a human donor with severe aplastic anemia or a healthy control (not recorded which).

The chain joins TRBV15 to TRBJ1-1, with D perhaps matching TRBD1 (6 bases). CDR3 length equals 16 residues. V was clipped by 0 bases and J by 4 bases, with 15 bases between them. The germline gives CDR1 LNHNV, CDR2 YYDKDF (reference sequence). CDR3: CATSRERGGLGTEAFF. The CDR3 DNA sequence: TGTGCCACCAGCAGAGAGCGAGGGGGGTTAGGCACTGAAGCTTTCTTT.

In this sample, this clonotype turned up once. This chain connects TRBV4-1 to TRBJ2-7; no firm D call. The CDR3 loop spans 16 amino acids. From germline, CDR1 is MGHRA and CDR2 YSYEKL. The V gene lost 0 bases and the J gene lost 2 bases, with 14 bases spanning the gap. CDR3 sequence: CASSQDPHKSTYEQYF. The CDR3 DNA reads TGCGCCAGCAGCCAAGATCCCCACAAGTCAACCTACGAGCAGTACTTC.

V and J are TRBV20-1 and TRBJ1-3; D gene uncertain. Trimming took off 0 bases at V and 7 bases at J, with 10 bases between the two ends. CDR3 length: 13 amino acids. Looked up from germline, CDR1 is DFQATT and CDR2 is SNEGSKA (reference sequence). The chain's CDR3 is CSARDIGFNTIYF. DNA of the CDR3: TGCAGTGCTAGAGATATAGGGTTCAACACCATATATTTT.

J is TRBJ2-3 and V is TRBV7-3; 9 bases are a match to TRBD1. The germline CDR1 and CDR2 sequences are SGHTA and FQGTGA. The CDR3 loop spans 15 amino acids. Trimming cost V 5 bases and J 1 base; bases outside gene matches: 4. The CDR3 is CASSKQGAGTDTQYF. CDR3 in DNA: TGTGCCAGCAGCAAACAGGGGGCTGGCACAGATACGCAGTATTTT.

V is TRBV19 and J is TRBJ1-1, with TRBD1 matching over 7 bases. The CDR3 runs to 15 residues. Trimming cost V 5 bases and J 1 base; bases outside gene matches: 7. Germline loops: CDR1 LNHDA, CDR2 SQIVND (reference sequence). CDR3 sequence (DNA): TGTGCCAGTAGTGCTGGCAGGGGGGGGAACACTGAAGCTTTCTTT. Protein: CASSAGRGGNTEAFF. Filled out from reference TRBV19 and TRBJ1-1, the complete variable domain reads DGGITQSPKYLFRKEGQNVTLSCEQNLNHDAMYWYRQDPGQGLRLIYYSQIVNDFQKGDIAEGYSVSREKKESFPLTVTSAQKNPTAFYLCASSAGRGGNTEAFFGQGTRLTVV.

The chain carries TRBV6-1 and TRBJ2-1; 7 bases fit TRBD2. Trimming at V came to 6 bases and at J to 6 bases, leaving 11 bases not matched to a gene. The CDR3 consists of 15 residues. CDR1 and CDR2 from the germline V gene are MNHNS and SASEGT. CDR3 in amino acids: CASSRSQRGPNEQFF. The CDR3 nucleotides read TGTGCCAGCAGCCGTTCCCAGCGGGGCCCCAATGAGCAGTTCTTC.

This chain joins TRBV7-3 and TRBJ2-7, with 10 bases matching TRBD2. Trimming removed 9 bases from V and 0 bases from J; junction bases left unmatched: 11. The CDR3 runs 16 residues. In germline, CDR1 is SGHTA, CDR2 FQGTGA. DNA of the CDR3: TGTGCCAGTGGTGGGGAGCGGGGGGGAACCTCCTACGAGCAGTACTTC. Translating it yields CASGGERGGTSYEQYF.

The chain carries TRBV5-1 and TRBJ2-5, with a weak D call TRBD1 (5 bases). Germline CDR1 and CDR2: SGHRS and YFSETQ. There are 12 residues in the CDR3. Deletions cut 5 bases from V and 4 bases from J, with 9 bases between. CDR3 nucleotide sequence: TGCGCCAGCAGTCCAGGGTTAGAGACCCAGTACTTC. Its protein is CASSPGLETQYF.

The chain links TRBV4-1 to TRBJ2-7, with D perhaps matching TRBD2 (6 bases). In germline, CDR1 is MGHRA, CDR2 YSYEKL. The CDR3 totals 15 residues. Trimming took 3 bases from V and 2 from J, leaving 14 bases between them. The CDR3 is CASSHPTSKPYEQYF. In nucleotides, the CDR3 is TGCGCCAGCAGCCACCCCACTAGCAAGCCCTACGAGCAGTACTTC.

This clonotype was detected a few times. The V gene is TRBV19, the J gene TRBJ2-3; D gene unclear. This CDR3 contains 14 residues. In germline, CDR1 is LNHDA, CDR2 SQIVND (reference sequence). V was clipped by 7 bases and J by 0 bases, with 11 bases between them. CDR3 sequence reads: CASTSSFSTDTQYF. Here the CDR3 DNA reads TGTGCCAGTACTAGTAGTTTTAGCACAGATACGCAGTATTTT.

The chain couples TRBV7-9 to TRBJ2-5; the D is unclear. The V gene's germline CDR1 is SEHNR and CDR2 FQNEAQ (reference sequence). Trimming removed 2 bases at V and 5 bases at J, with 9 bases between. The CDR3 loop spans 13 amino acids. The CDR3 region is CASSLHRYETQYF. In DNA form, the CDR3 reads TGTGCCAGCAGCTTACACCGGTACGAGACCCAGTACTTC.

The chain uses TRBV20-1 and TRBJ2-5; D is ambiguous. CDR3 length: 11 amino acids. The V end was cut by 0 bases, the J end by 7 bases, with 6 bases between. The V gene's germline CDR1 is DFQATT and CDR2 SNEGSKA (reference sequence). The CDR3 nucleotides are TGCAGTGCTAGAGATCAGGCGACCCAGTACTTC. Protein sequence: CSARDQATQYF.

This clonotype has just one count. The chain uses TRBV11-2 and TRBJ2-2, with D perhaps matching TRBD1 (6 bases). Trimming removed 5 bases from V and 1 base from J, with 14 bases in between. The CDR3 totals 16 residues. The germline gives CDR1 SGHAT, CDR2 FQNNGV. The CDR3 loop is CASSRRPGENTGELFF. Written as DNA, the CDR3 is TGTGCCAGCAGCCGCAGACCAGGGGAGAACACCGGGGAGCTGTTTTTT.

A note on this clonotype: One end of the junction fails to match germline, which may point to a read error. The gene calls are TRBV3-1 and TRBJ2-5; TRBD2 is a possible D gene (6 bases). CDR1 is LGHDT, CDR2 YNNKEL, per germline (reference sequence). The CDR3 is made up of 14 amino acids. CDR3 sequence reads: CANSQDAGLETQYF. The DNA for the CDR3 is TGTGCCAACAGCCAAGATGCGGGGTTGGAGACCCAGTACTTC.

The chain combines TRBV29-1 with TRBJ1-2; D is unresolved. Per the germline V gene, CDR1 is SQVTM and CDR2 is ANQGSEA. Trimming shortened V by 3 bases and J by 0 bases, and 5 bases separated the two germline ends. The CDR3 runs 12 residues. DNA of the CDR3: TGCAGCGTTGATAGGGCTAACTATGGCTACACCTTC. It encodes CSVDRANYGYTF.

This clonotype came up many times. This chain uses TRBV5-6 with TRBJ2-1, with 7 positions matching TRBD2. Germline V gives CDR1 SGHDT, CDR2 YYEEEE. With V trimmed by 4 bases and J by 9 bases, 16 bases remained unmatched. The CDR3 extends over 16 amino acids. CDR3 nucleotides: TGTGCCAGCAGCGGAATAGCGGGCCGGATCGTAAGTGAGCAGTTCTTC. Protein product: CASSGIAGRIVSEQFF.

This clonotype was picked up a small number of times. This chain joins TRBV7-9 and TRBJ1-2; 7 bases map to TRBD1. This CDR3 contains 14 residues. After removal of 6 bases from V and 8 bases from J, the junction contained 12 bases not matched to a gene. Germline CDR1 reads SEHNR; CDR2 reads FQNEAQ (reference sequence). In nucleotides, the CDR3 is TGTGCCAGCAGTTACAGGGGTAGTAGGGACGGCTACACCTTC. Protein: CASSYRGSRDGYTF. The full variable domain, rest sourced from reference TRBV7-9 and TRBJ1-2, is DTGVSQNPRHKITKRGQNVTFRCDPISEHNRLYWYRQTLGQGPEFLTYFQNEAQLEKSRLLSDRFSAERPKGSFSTLEIQRTEQGDSAMYLCASSYRGSRDGYTFGSGTRLTVV.

The chain uses TRBV24-1 and TRBJ1-2, with TRBD1 matching 7 bases. Germline CDR1 reads KGHDR; CDR2 reads SFDVKD. The CDR3 sequence is 14 residues long. V dropped 2 bases and J dropped 5; count of bases not matched to a gene: 4. CDR3 protein: CATSDSQGKYGYTF. DNA of the CDR3: TGTGCCACCAGTGATTCACAGGGGAAATATGGCTACACCTTC.

This rearrangement joins TRBV7-9 to TRBJ1-1, with 8 bases lining up with TRBD1. Germline CDR1 SEHNR, CDR2 FQNEAQ (reference sequence). Trimming cost V 4 bases and J 1 base; bases outside gene matches: 8. This CDR3 has 16 residues. As DNA, the CDR3 is TGTGCCAGCAGCTCCCGCTCAGGGGGCAGGAACACTGAAGCTTTCTTT. It yields the protein CASSSRSGGRNTEAFF.

This clonotype was observed at least ten times. This chain joins TRBV20-1 and TRBJ2-1; D might be TRBD1 or TRBD2, each matching 5 bases. The CDR3 spans 12 residues. V was clipped by 3 bases and J by 7 bases, with 10 bases between them. Germline assignment: CDR1 DFQATT and CDR2 SNEGSKA (reference sequence). DNA for the CDR3: TGCAGTGCTAGTTGGGGGAAGAATGAGCAGTTCTTC. This translates into CSASWGKNEQFF.

The chain recombines TRBV11-2 with TRBJ2-3, with 8 nucleotides matching TRBD2. Trimming took 5 bases from V and 3 from J; bases not matched to a gene: 10. CDR1 SGHAT and CDR2 FQNNGV come from the germline V gene. This CDR3 spans 16 amino acids. The CDR3 spells CASSRKAGEITDTQYF. DNA for the CDR3: TGTGCCAGCAGCAGGAAAGCGGGGGAGATTACAGATACGCAGTATTTT.

This chain joins TRBV7-9 and TRBJ2-1, with TRBD2 matching over 8 bases. Germline V gene data show CDR1 as SEHNR and CDR2 as FQNEAQ (reference sequence). The trim removed 6 bases at V and 4 bases at J, leaving 14 bases unmatched. The CDR3 runs 17 residues. CDR3 bases: TGTGCCAGCAGAACCCCCTTGCGGGGGGCGGGGTACAATGAGCAGTTCTTC. Encoded protein: CASRTPLRGAGYNEQFF.

This clonotype showed up many times. This chain uses TRBV29-1 with TRBJ2-7; TRBD2 matches at 13 bases. Looked up from germline, CDR1 is SQVTM and CDR2 is ANQGSEA. This CDR3 contains 14 residues. With 4 bases clipped from V and 3 bases from J, the junction kept 3 bases outside the gene matches. The CDR3 DNA reads as TGCAGCGTTGCCCGGACTAGCGGGGGCTACGAGCAGTACTTC. Translation gives CSVARTSGGYEQYF.

This clonotype was seen ten or more times. V usage is TRBV4-2 and J usage is TRBJ1-2, with TRBD1 as a possible D gene (5 bases). The germline CDR1 and CDR2 sequences are LGHNA and YNFKEQ. V was trimmed by 0 bases and J by 5 bases, leaving 13 bases between them. The CDR3 sequence is 15 residues long. The chain's CDR3 is CASSQEGAKFYGYTF. The DNA for the CDR3 is TGTGCCAGCAGCCAAGAAGGGGCAAAGTTTTATGGCTACACCTTC.

The count of this clonotype is one. The CDR3 region is CASSSSRYVNEQFF. Here the CDR3 DNA reads TGTGCCAGCAGCTCAAGTAGGTACGTCAATGAGCAGTTCTTC. The V gene is TRBV7-8, the J gene TRBJ2-1, with D unclear. The V gene's germline CDR1 is SGHVS and CDR2 FQNEAQ. V was pared by 4 bases and J by 6 bases, with 13 bases between. CDR3 length: 14 residues.

Only a few counts were recorded for this clonotype. A clone one base away is much larger, so this may be a read error. The V call is TRBV5-1, the J call TRBJ2-7; TRBD1 agrees at 9 bases. The trim removed 0 bases at V and 5 bases at J, leaving 3 bases unmatched. Germline V lookup: CDR1 SGHRS, CDR2 YFSETQ. This CDR3 is built from 14 residues. CDR3 in amino acids: CASSLGQGVHEQYF. CDR3 nucleotide sequence: TGCGCCAGCAGCTTGGGACAGGGGGTCCACGAGCAGTACTTC.

There are a few counts of this clonotype. The rearrangement joins TRBV20-1 to TRBJ1-6, with D perhaps TRBD1 (6 bases). Germline CDR1 and CDR2: DFQATT and SNEGSKA (reference sequence). The CDR3 length is 16 residues. The V end lost 3 bases, the J end lost 7 bases, and 19 bases lay between the germline ends. CDR3 loop: CSARLYRDGINSPLHF. CDR3 DNA: TGCAGTGCTAGGCTGTACAGGGACGGTATCAATTCACCCCTCCACTTT.